The 5 T cell receptor beta chains below all came from one sample that was sequenced in a study of early T cells in non-severe SARS-CoV-2 infection. MiXCR, run by TCRdb on the 5' RACE reads, gives a single entry per CDR3 protein. The table includes over 55,000 distinct CDR3 sequences, approximately 8% detected once. The sequencing sample was made of whole blood. The receptors derive from an adult who was a healthcare worker with PCR-confirmed SARS-CoV-2 infection or an uninfected control (not recorded which).

The CDR3 DNA is TGTGCCAGCACCCTGCCTCCGGGACAGGGGACCTACGAGCAGTACTTC. Amino acid sequence: CASTLPPGQGTYEQYF. The chain uses TRBV12-3 or TRBV12-4 and TRBJ2-7; TRBD1 matches at 10 bases. This CDR3 spans 16 amino acids. After removal of 7 bases from V and 2 bases from J, the junction contained 11 bases not matched to a gene.

This rearrangement joins TRBV28 to TRBJ2-2; possible D gene TRBD1, 6 bases. V was shortened by 7 bases and J by 0 bases, with 9 bases between the two germline ends. CDR1 and CDR2 (germline): MDHEN, SYDVKM. The CDR3 is made up of 14 amino acids. CDR3 in DNA: TGTGCCAGCACCGGGACACCGAACACCGGGGAGCTGTTTTTT. Translation gives CASTGTPNTGELFF.

The chain couples TRBV11-1 to TRBJ2-1; 8 bases fit TRBD1. Per germline, CDR1 SGHAT and CDR2 FQDESV (reference sequence). J lost 5 bases, V lost 6 bases, and 6 bases had no gene match. The CDR3 has 14 residues. The CDR3 here is CASSTGQEHNEQFF. CDR3 nucleotides: TGTGCCAGCAGTACGGGACAGGAGCACAATGAGCAGTTCTTC.

The rearrangement uses TRBV12-5 and TRBJ2-7; weak D call: TRBD2 (5 bases). The V and J ends lost 1 base and 2 bases respectively, with 6 bases between them. The CDR3 is 13 amino acids. The germline CDR1 and CDR2 sequences are LGHNT and FRNRAP. DNA for the CDR3: TGTGCTAGTGGTTTGGGGGAGACCTACGAGCAGTACTTC. Amino acids: CASGLGETYEQYF.

The V and J genes are TRBV18 and TRBJ1-2; D perhaps matches TRBD1 (5 bases). Germline assignment: CDR1 KGHSH and CDR2 LQKENI. Trimming took off 2 bases at V and 3 bases at J, with 10 bases between the two ends. CDR3 length: 14 amino acids. The CDR3 nucleotides are TGTGCCAGCTCACCATTGGGGGTTGACTATGGCTACACCTTC. Translating gives CASSPLGVDYGYTF.